The 6 T cell receptor beta chains reported below all come from one sample, sequenced in a study of blood T cell repertoires in COVID-19. The repertoire was sequenced with immunoSEQ multiplex PCR; TCRdb's copy has only in-frame clones and lacks some. The sample lists about 76,000 clones, 80% to 90% seen once, with roughly a sixth in the top ten. Sequenced: peripheral blood. The receptors here all came from a human donor in a cohort sampled during active COVID-19.

This clone showed up just a few times. V and J are TRBV11-3 and TRBJ2-1, with 11 nucleotides matching TRBD2. Per the germline V gene, CDR1 is SGHNT and CDR2 is YENEEA. This CDR3 has 15 residues. V lost 5 bases to trimming and J lost 5 bases; unmatched junction nucleotides: 5. In DNA, the CDR3 is TGTGCCAGCAGCCGGGGACTAGCGGCCAACAATGAGCAGTTCTTC. Translation gives CASSRGLAANNEQFF. Looking up the rest from reference TRBV11-3 and TRBJ2-1 gives the full variable domain: EAGVVQSPRYKIIEKKQPVAFWCNPISGHNTLYWYLQNLGQGPELLIRYENEEAVDDSQLPKDRFSAERLKGVDSTLKIQPAELGDSAVYLCASSRGLAANNEQFFGPGTRLTVL.

The chain has TRBV18 and TRBJ1-4; D gene ambiguous. This CDR3 spans 13 amino acids. The V gene's germline CDR1 is KGHSH and CDR2 LQKENI. The germline V and J ends were trimmed by 3 bases and 5 bases, with 7 bases remaining between them. The DNA for the CDR3 is TGTGCCAGCTCACCCTACGGGAATGAAAAACTGTTTTTT. It is translated as CASSPYGNEKLFF.

This clone was seen once. V usage is TRBV3-1 (or the pseudogene TRBV3-2) and J usage is TRBJ2-5; 12 bases map to TRBD2. J lost 5 bases, V lost 0 bases, and 10 bases had no gene match. The CDR3 covers 18 residues. Germline V lookup: CDR1 LGHDT, CDR2 YNNKEL (reference sequence). The CDR3 loop reads CASSQDIRRLAGVETQYF. CDR3 coding DNA: TGTGCCAGCAGCCAAGATATTCGTAGACTAGCGGGGGTTGAGACCCAGTACTTC.

V and J are TRBV29-1 and TRBJ2-3, with 14 nucleotides matching TRBD2. Germline CDR1 SQVTM, CDR2 ANQGSEA. V trimming: 4 bases; J trimming: 4 bases; junction bases outside the gene matches: 7. The CDR3 length is 16 residues. The CDR3 region has the DNA TGCAGCGTTGCATGGACTAGCGGGGGGCCGGCAGATACGCAGTATTTT. Its translation: CSVAWTSGGPADTQYF.

This chain connects TRBV5-1 to TRBJ2-1; 15 positions match TRBD2. The CDR3 covers 17 residues. The junction had 5 bases not matched to a gene; V was cut back by 3 bases and J by 4 bases. Per germline, CDR1 SGHRS and CDR2 YFSETQ. For the CDR3, the DNA is TGCGCCAGCAGCTCCATCGGACTAGCGGGGGGGTACAATGAGCAGTTCTTC. Translation: CASSSIGLAGGYNEQFF.

This rearrangement joins TRBV7-8 to TRBJ2-3, with TRBD2 matching 7 bases. V shed 6 bases and J 2 bases; nucleotides not matched to a gene: 8. The CDR3 contains 15 residues. Germline V gene sequence: CDR1 SGHVS, CDR2 FQNEAQ. The CDR3 region has the DNA TGTGCCAGCAGATCGCCGGGAGGATACACAGATACGCAGTATTTT. It specifies CASRSPGGYTDTQYF. The full variable domain, its missing parts supplied by reference TRBV7-8 and TRBJ2-3, is GAGVSQSPRYKVAKRGQDVALRCDPISGHVSLFWYQQALGQGPEFLTYFQNEAQLDKSGLPSDRFFAERPEGSVSTLKIQRTQQEDSAVYLCASRSPGGYTDTQYFGPGTRLTVL.